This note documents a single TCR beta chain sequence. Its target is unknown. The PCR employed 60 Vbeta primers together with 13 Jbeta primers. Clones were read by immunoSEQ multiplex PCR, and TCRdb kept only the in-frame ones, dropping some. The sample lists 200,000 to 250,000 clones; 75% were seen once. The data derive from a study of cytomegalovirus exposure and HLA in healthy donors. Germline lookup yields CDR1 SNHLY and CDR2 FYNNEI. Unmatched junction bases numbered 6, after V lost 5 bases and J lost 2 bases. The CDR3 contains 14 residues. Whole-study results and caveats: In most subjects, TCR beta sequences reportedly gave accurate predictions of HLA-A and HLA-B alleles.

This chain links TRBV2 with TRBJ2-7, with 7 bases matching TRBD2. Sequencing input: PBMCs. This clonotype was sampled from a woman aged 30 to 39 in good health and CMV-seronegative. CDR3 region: CASSLAENPYEQYF. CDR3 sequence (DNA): TGTGCCAGCAGTCTAGCGGAAAACCCCTACGAGCAGTACTTC.